Each of the 18 T cell receptor beta chains below was sequenced from the same sample in a study of blood T cell repertoires in COVID-19. Data came from immunoSEQ multiplex PCR; TCRdb stores just in-frame clones and leaves some out. Among a few hundred thousand clones listed, around four fifths were seen once. Material for sequencing was PBMCs or T cells enriched from blood (not recorded which). The receptors shown here come from a man aged 40-49 years who had recovered from COVID-19.

This chain connects TRBV11-2 to TRBJ1-3; no definite D call. Germline-derived CDR1 and CDR2 are SGHAT and FQNNGV. The CDR3 totals 11 residues. V was clipped by 5 bases and J by 8 bases, with 7 bases between them. The CDR3 DNA follows: TGTGCCAGCAGCGCCGGTTACACCATATATTTT. Translating gives CASSAGYTIYF.

Only a few counts were recorded for this clone. The rearrangement links TRBV19 to TRBJ1-6; no clear D. Trimming stripped 7 bases from V and 8 bases from J, with 15 bases between. The CDR3 spans 14 residues. The germline V gene has CDR1 LNHDA and CDR2 SQIVND (reference sequence). The CDR3 region is CASKLAGQHSPLHF. CDR3 coding DNA: TGTGCCAGTAAGCTGGCGGGCCAACATTCACCCCTCCACTTT.

This chain joins TRBV7-8 and TRBJ1-6, with 9 bases aligning to TRBD1. Germline CDR1 and CDR2: SGHVS and FQNEAQ. This CDR3 has 16 amino acids. V was pared by 5 bases and J by 8 bases, with 10 bases of the junction left unmatched. For the CDR3, the DNA is TGTGCCAGCAGCCCGTACAGGGGGCCTCGGGATTCACCCCTCCACTTT. It yields the protein CASSPYRGPRDSPLHF.

The chain couples TRBV19 to TRBJ1-2, with TRBD1 as a possible D gene (5 bases). The CDR3 runs 13 residues. V lost 6 bases, J lost 7 bases, and 15 bases lay in between. Germline assignment: CDR1 LNHDA and CDR2 SQIVND (reference sequence). The CDR3 bases are TGTGCCAGTAGGGCGGGACCCCGGGGTGGCTACACCTTC. As protein: CASRAGPRGGYTF.

V usage is TRBV5-4 and J usage is TRBJ1-5; 8 positions agree with TRBD1. J lost 5 bases, V lost 0 bases, and 4 bases had no gene match. This CDR3 is 15 amino acids long. Per germline, CDR1 SGHNT and CDR2 YYREEE (reference sequence). CDR3 sequence: CASSLGTGNDQPQHF. The CDR3 DNA follows: TGTGCCAGCAGCTTGGGGACAGGGAACGATCAGCCCCAGCATTTT.

The chain combines TRBV2 with TRBJ1-4; D call uncertain. V lost 6 bases, J lost 7 bases, and 12 bases lay in between. Germline values: CDR1 SNHLY, CDR2 FYNNEI. This CDR3 has 13 residues. The CDR3 nucleotides are TGTGCCAGCAGCCCCCGGGGTGGTGAAAAACTGTTTTTT. It is translated as CASSPRGGEKLFF.

This chain connects TRBV29-1 to TRBJ1-1; unclear D gene. This CDR3 region has 14 residues. In germline, CDR1 is SQVTM, CDR2 ANQGSEA. Trimming stripped 1 base from V and 0 bases from J, with 9 bases between. CDR3 protein: CSVEGGHLNTEAFF. The CDR3, as DNA: TGCAGCGTTGAAGGAGGGCACCTGAACACTGAAGCTTTCTTT.

V usage is TRBV28 and J usage is TRBJ1-5, with 7 bases fitting TRBD1. The CDR3 has 15 residues. CDR1 MDHEN and CDR2 SYDVKM come from the germline V gene. The V gene end was trimmed by 6 bases and the J gene end by 2 bases; junction bases not matched to a gene: 7. This CDR3 is CASSVDRARNQPQHF. The CDR3 nucleotides are TGTGCCAGCAGCGTAGACAGGGCACGCAATCAGCCCCAGCATTTT. The full variable domain, with the rest looked up from reference TRBV28 and TRBJ1-5, is DVKVTQSSRYLVKRTGEKVFLECVQDMDHENMFWYRQDPGLGLRLIYFSYDVKMKEKGDIPEGYSVSREKKERFSLILESASTNQTSMYLCASSVDRARNQPQHFGDGTRLSIL.

The gene calls are TRBV7-2 and TRBJ2-3, with 7 positions matching TRBD2. The CDR3 contains 15 residues. Germline V lookup: CDR1 SGHTA, CDR2 FQGNSA. V shed 5 bases and J 3 bases; nucleotides not matched to a gene: 8. The CDR3 sequence is CASSRSMGGTDTQYF. The CDR3 DNA is TGTGCCAGCAGCAGGAGTATGGGGGGGACAGATACGCAGTATTTT.

Of note for this clone: Sequence at one end of the junction differs from germline and may be a read error. V and J are TRBV18 and TRBJ1-6; no clear D. The V gene's germline CDR1 is KGHSH and CDR2 LQKENI. CDR3 length equals 9 residues. This chain's CDR3 is CASSPFPVF. DNA of the CDR3: TGTGCCAGCTCACCATTCCCCGTCTTT.

This sequence joins TRBV4-1 and TRBJ2-7; tentatively, D is TRBD2 (5 bases). The length of the CDR3 is 16 residues. CDR1 is MGHRA and CDR2 is YSYEKL in the germline V gene. V lost 4 bases and J lost 3, with 19 bases in between. CDR3 DNA: TGCGCCAGCAGCCTCAGGTGGGTGGGAGAGAACTACGAGCAGTACTTC. The encoded protein is CASSLRWVGENYEQYF.

The V and J genes are TRBV28 and TRBJ1-1; 9 bases map to TRBD1. Germline CDR1 reads MDHEN; CDR2 reads SYDVKM. The CDR3 consists of 16 residues. V shed 5 bases and J 10 bases; nucleotides not matched to a gene: 17. Here the CDR3 reads CASSATISGTGRLAFF. In nucleotides, the CDR3 is TGTGCCAGCAGTGCAACAATATCCGGGACAGGGAGACTAGCTTTCTTT.

This chain uses TRBV14 with TRBJ1-5, with D maybe TRBD1 (5 bases). From germline, CDR1 is SGHDN and CDR2 FVKESK. V dropped 4 bases and J dropped 3 bases, with 13 bases sitting between them. CDR3 length: 15 residues. Here the CDR3 reads CASSLSRAYNQPQHF. CDR3 in DNA: TGTGCCAGCAGCCTTAGCAGGGCCTACAATCAGCCCCAGCATTTT.

This chain links TRBV6-1 with TRBJ2-3, with 14 bases fitting TRBD2. The trim removed 1 base at V and 6 bases at J, leaving 6 bases unmatched. Per germline, CDR1 MNHNS and CDR2 SASEGT. The CDR3 sequence is 17 residues long. The CDR3: CASSEGLAGGTVDTQYF. CDR3 coding DNA: TGTGCCAGCAGTGAAGGACTAGCGGGGGGGACTGTGGATACGCAGTATTTT.

J is TRBJ1-2 and V is TRBV3-1 (or the pseudogene TRBV3-2); TRBD1 matches 10 bases. Per germline, CDR1 LGHDT and CDR2 YNNKEL (reference sequence). This CDR3 spans 17 amino acids. The J segment lost 2 bases and the V segment lost 6 bases, leaving 12 bases of the junction unmatched. The DNA for the CDR3 is TGTGCCAGCAGTCGGAAAACGACAGGGGGCTCGAACTATGGCTACACCTTC. Translating it yields CASSRKTTGGSNYGYTF.

The V gene is TRBV7-9, the J gene TRBJ2-5; possibly TRBD1 for D (5 bases). The CDR3 totals 14 residues. CDR1 and CDR2 from the germline V gene are SEHNR and FQNEAQ (reference sequence). The V end lost 5 bases, the J end lost 4 bases, and 14 bases lay between the germline ends. The CDR3 sequence is CASSPSDTIETQYF. DNA of the CDR3: TGTGCCAGCAGCCCCTCGGACACAATAGAGACCCAGTACTTC.

The chain is built from TRBV5-1 and TRBJ1-1; D possibly corresponds to TRBD1 (5 bases). The length of the CDR3 is 14 residues. Germline assignment: CDR1 SGHRS and CDR2 YFSETQ. V lost 3 bases, J lost 6 bases, and 15 bases lay in between. In nucleotides, the CDR3 is TGCGCCAGCAGCTGGGGGGTAGGCTGGGCTGAAGCTTTCTTT. Encoded protein: CASSWGVGWAEAFF.

This clone was seen only a few times. The chain carries TRBV5-1 and TRBJ2-7; 9 bases are shared with TRBD2. The germline CDR1 and CDR2 sequences are SGHRS and YFSETQ. The CDR3 is 14 amino acids. Trimming removed 4 bases from V and 5 bases from J; junction bases left unmatched: 7. CDR3 in DNA: TGCGCCAGCAGCCAGGGACTAGCCTACGACGAGCAGTACTTC. As protein: CASSQGLAYDEQYF.